The next 18 T cell receptor beta chains were all read from a single sample in a study of radiotherapy plus CTLA-4 blockade in lung cancer. The data were produced by immunoSEQ multiplex PCR, yet TCRdb's version contains in-frame clones alone and is incomplete. In the table there are some 110,000 clones, about 77% of which are singletons. The sequencing here drew on peripheral blood, taken from a patient treated with radiotherapy plus ipilimumab. The receptors were sampled from a human donor with non-small cell lung cancer who had a partial response to radiotherapy plus ipilimumab.

The chain uses TRBV28 and TRBJ2-1; perhaps TRBD1 as D (5 bases). With 1 base removed from V and 9 bases from J, the gap between germline ends came to 10 bases. The CDR3 is 13 residues long. Per the germline V gene, CDR1 is MDHEN and CDR2 is SYDVKM. The CDR3 protein is CASSLFRAGEQFF. The CDR3 nucleotides are TGTGCCAGCAGTTTATTCAGGGCCGGTGAGCAGTTCTTC.

This clone was seen just once. The rearrangement links TRBV18 to TRBJ2-7, with D possibly matching TRBD1 (5 bases). Per the germline V gene, CDR1 is KGHSH and CDR2 is LQKENI. CDR3 length: 16 residues. V was shortened by 2 bases and J by 0 bases, with 14 bases between the two germline ends. Here the CDR3 reads CASSPRHQGHSYEQYF. The CDR3, as DNA: TGTGCCAGCTCACCAAGGCACCAGGGTCACTCCTACGAGCAGTACTTC.

The J gene is TRBJ2-1, the V gene TRBV5-6; a weak D match, TRBD1 (5 bases). Trimming left V 1 base short and J 12 bases short, with 11 bases between. The CDR3 has 12 amino acids. Germline V gene data show CDR1 as SGHDT and CDR2 as YYEEEE. CDR3 sequence: CASSLSQGWQFF. The CDR3 DNA reads TGTGCCAGCAGCTTGTCCCAGGGATGGCAGTTCTTC.

The chain recombines TRBV19 with TRBJ1-3; 7 bases agree with TRBD1. The CDR3 sequence is 14 residues long. Germline CDR1 and CDR2: LNHDA and SQIVND (reference sequence). Trimming removed 4 bases from V and 4 bases from J; junction bases left unmatched: 4. CDR3 protein: CASSTGTEGNTIYF. The CDR3 nucleotides read TGTGCCAGTAGTACCGGGACAGAAGGAAACACCATATATTTT.

This chain uses TRBV28 with TRBJ2-3; TRBD2 agrees at 13 bases. The CDR3 is 16 amino acids. The V gene's germline CDR1 is MDHEN and CDR2 SYDVKM. Trimming took 6 bases from V and 3 from J; bases not matched to a gene: 6. The CDR3 sequence: CASRSSLAGGTDTQYF. The DNA of the CDR3 is TGTGCCAGCAGATCTTCACTAGCGGGAGGGACAGATACGCAGTATTTT. The variable domain in full, with the rest retrieved from reference TRBV28 and TRBJ2-3, is DVKVTQSSRYLVKRTGEKVFLECVQDMDHENMFWYRQDPGLGLRLIYFSYDVKMKEKGDIPEGYSVSREKKERFSLILESASTNQTSMYLCASRSSLAGGTDTQYFGPGTRLTVL.

The chain carries TRBV6-5 and TRBJ2-7; D unclear. Between the trimmed V and J ends, which lost 6 bases and 5 bases, there was a span of 14 bases. Germline V lookup: CDR1 MNHEY, CDR2 SVGAGI. There are 13 residues in the CDR3. The CDR3 DNA is TGTGCCAGCAGACCGGTCTCTCCAAACGAGCAGTACTTC. As protein: CASRPVSPNEQYF.

This chain links TRBV15 with TRBJ1-4, with unresolved D. Trimming took off 4 bases at V and 3 bases at J, with 12 bases between the two ends. Looked up from germline, CDR1 is LNHNV and CDR2 is YYDKDF (reference sequence). CDR3 size: 15 residues. The CDR3 DNA reads as TGTGCCACCAGCACTGCGTTAGCTCCTAATGAAAAACTGTTTTTT. Amino acid sequence: CATSTALAPNEKLFF.

This clone has more than one count but fewer than ten. J is TRBJ1-5 and V is TRBV28; 11 bases are a match to TRBD1. The J segment lost 7 bases and the V segment lost 5 bases, leaving 4 bases of the junction unmatched. The CDR3 contains 14 residues. Germline assignment: CDR1 MDHEN and CDR2 SYDVKM. The CDR3 DNA follows: TGTGCCAGCAGTCGGACAGGGGGCTTGCAGCCCCAGCATTTT. Amino acid sequence: CASSRTGGLQPQHF.

The V call is TRBV28, the J call TRBJ2-7; D not certain. The CDR3 spans 12 residues. V was pared by 2 bases and J by 3 bases, with 5 bases between. The germline V gene has CDR1 MDHEN and CDR2 SYDVKM. The CDR3 region has the DNA TGTGCCAGCAGTTTAAACAACTACGAGCAGTACTTC. As protein: CASSLNNYEQYF.

This sequence joins TRBV28 and TRBJ2-1, with D perhaps matching TRBD1 (7 bases). Germline V lookup: CDR1 MDHEN, CDR2 SYDVKM. V lost 5 bases and J 5 bases, leaving 19 bases between the germline ends. This CDR3 has 16 amino acids. In DNA form, the CDR3 reads TGTGCCAGCAGTACCCGGAGGAGGGGGCCCGACAATGAGCAGTTCTTC. It translates to CASSTRRRGPDNEQFF.

As for this clone: Germline is not matched at one junction end, which may reflect a read error. V and J are TRBV2 and TRBJ1-5; 11 nucleotides line up with TRBD1. The CDR3 is 16 residues long. Germline V gene sequence: CDR1 SNHLY, CDR2 FYNNEI. CDR3 loop: CASGEAGTGGSQPQHF. CDR3 sequence (DNA): TGTGCCAGCGGTGAAGCAGGGACAGGGGGTAGTCAGCCCCAGCATTTT.

This chain joins TRBV9 and TRBJ2-7, with 7 bases lining up with TRBD1. CDR3 length: 14 residues. J lost 3 bases, V lost 2 bases, and 5 bases had no gene match. Germline CDR1 is SGDLS and CDR2 is YYNGEE. CDR3 bases: TGTGCCAGCAGCGTTCGGGACAGAAGCTACGAGCAGTACTTC. This sequence encodes CASSVRDRSYEQYF. Filled out from reference TRBV9 and TRBJ2-7, the complete variable domain reads DSGVTQTPKHLITATGQRVTLRCSPRSGDLSVYWYQQSLDQGLQFLIQYYNGEERAKGNILERFSAQQFPDLHSELNLSSLELGDSALYFCASSVRDRSYEQYFGPGTRLTVT.

This chain joins TRBV7-2 and TRBJ2-1; possibly TRBD2 for D (7 bases). V dropped 5 bases and J dropped 7 bases, with 15 bases sitting between them. CDR3 length equals 14 residues. Germline V lookup: CDR1 SGHTA, CDR2 FQGNSA. The CDR3 region has the DNA TGTGCCAGCAGCAAGGGGGGGGTGATGAATGAGCAGTTCTTC. This sequence encodes CASSKGGVMNEQFF.

This sequence joins TRBV29-1 and TRBJ2-5, with 10 bases identical to TRBD2. This CDR3 is 14 amino acids long. V lost 2 bases and J lost 5; bases outside the gene matches: 5. From germline, CDR1 is SQVTM and CDR2 ANQGSEA. In nucleotides, the CDR3 is TGCAGCGTTGAATTCCTAGCGGGAGACGAGACCCAGTACTTC. Its translation: CSVEFLAGDETQYF.

The J gene is TRBJ1-2, the V gene TRBV7-9; the D is unclear. The CDR3 length is 11 residues. Germline V gene lookup returns CDR1 SEHNR and CDR2 FQNEAQ (reference sequence). V was cut by 4 bases and J by 8 bases, with 8 bases left in between. Here the CDR3 reads CASSSAKGYTF. The CDR3 DNA reads TGTGCCAGCAGCTCCGCTAAGGGCTACACCTTC. Complete variable domain (other parts from reference TRBV7-9 and TRBJ1-2): DTGVSQNPRHKITKRGQNVTFRCDPISEHNRLYWYRQTLGQGPEFLTYFQNEAQLEKSRLLSDRFSAERPKGSFSTLEIQRTEQGDSAMYLCASSSAKGYTFGSGTRLTVV.

This clone occurred a few times. The chain is built from TRBV28 and TRBJ2-7; TRBD1 might be the D (6 bases). V lost 7 bases, J lost 3 bases, and 16 bases lay in between. The CDR3 totals 14 residues. Germline assignment: CDR1 MDHEN and CDR2 SYDVKM. The CDR3 reads CASTPQGFNYEQYF. The DNA of the CDR3 is TGTGCCAGCACCCCACAGGGTTTTAACTACGAGCAGTACTTC.

The J gene is TRBJ1-1, the V gene TRBV7-2, with D unclear. The CDR3 length is 13 residues. The germline V and J ends were trimmed by 6 bases and 4 bases, with 12 bases remaining between them. Per the germline V gene, CDR1 is SGHTA and CDR2 is FQGNSA. CDR3 loop: CASSLFKATEAFF. Here the CDR3 DNA reads TGTGCCAGCAGTCTGTTCAAAGCCACTGAAGCTTTCTTT. Based on the CDR3 plus reference TRBV7-2 and TRBJ1-1, the full variable domain is GAGVSQSPSNKVTEKGKDVELRCDPISGHTALYWYRQSLGQGLEFLIYFQGNSAPDKSGLPSDRFSAERTGGSVSTLTIQRTQQEDSAVYLCASSLFKATEAFFGQGTRLTVV.

V is TRBV12-2 and J is TRBJ2-7; TRBD2 is the table's D call and was not checked against the DNA. TRBV12-2 is a pseudogene. This CDR3 has 14 residues. Here the CDR3 DNA reads TGTGCAAGCAGGTCGGAGGGGAGGGGCTACGAGCAGTACTTC. This codes for CASRSEGRGYEQYF.